This passage covers 5 T cell receptor beta chains from one sample sequenced in a study of shared clonotypes between healthy human individuals. Here immunoSEQ multiplex PCR was the method, and the copy in TCRdb shows in-frame clones only, minus some. This repertoire shows 2 million to 2.5 million clones, over 90% found once; its top ten account for 0.39%. Sequencing input: naive CD4+ T cells from PBMCs. The subset was: CD45RA+ positively selected. The receptors were gathered from a young man in good health. Some clones in this sample may be carry-over from other donors' samples.

In its sample, this clone was seen a few times. The chain uses TRBV18 and TRBJ1-1; D might be TRBD1 (6 bases). The CDR3 has 13 residues. CDR1 KGHSH and CDR2 LQKENI come from the germline V gene. V was trimmed by 1 base and J by 11 bases, leaving 14 bases between them. The CDR3 reads CASSPRRTVEAFF. As DNA, the CDR3 is TGTGCCAGCTCACCACGGAGGACAGTCGAGGCTTTCTTT.

Note on this clone: Other nucleotide sequences from this sample produce the same CDR3. The V gene is TRBV9, the J gene TRBJ1-2; 9 nucleotides align to TRBD1. The V and J ends lost 4 bases and 2 bases, in that order; junction bases with no gene match: 3. CDR1 is SGDLS and CDR2 is YYNGEE in the germline V gene. The CDR3 totals 14 residues. Written as DNA, the CDR3 is TGTGCCAGCAGCCCTGGACAGGGGAACTATGGCTACACCTTC. Amino acids: CASSPGQGNYGYTF.

The genes are TRBV21-1 and TRBJ2-3; the tabulated D call, TRBD2, remains unverified against the DNA. TRBV21-1 is noted as a pseudogene. The CDR3 loop spans 16 amino acids. CDR3 nucleotide sequence: TGTGCCAGCAGCAAACCAGCGGGGCGGGCAACAGATACGCAGTATTTT. Amino acids: CASSKPAGRATDTQYF.

The chain uses TRBV30 and TRBJ2-5, with a tentative D call TRBD2 (5 bases). V lost 1 base and J lost 5, with 17 bases in between. CDR1 and CDR2 (germline): GTSNPN, SVGIG (reference sequence). CDR3 length: 15 residues. The CDR3 loop is CAWSARMTIGETQYF. Here the CDR3 DNA reads TGTGCCTGGAGTGCCCGAATGACTATTGGGGAGACCCAGTACTTC. The full variable domain, with the rest looked up from reference TRBV30 and TRBJ2-5, is SQTIHQWPATLVQPVGSPLSLECTVEGTSNPNLYWYRQAAGRGLQLLFYSVGIGQISSEVPQNLSASRPQDRQFILSSKKLLLSDSGFYLCAWSARMTIGETQYFGPGTRLLVL.

This rearrangement joins TRBV6-4 to TRBJ2-1; 9 bases fit TRBD2. The germline V gene has CDR1 MRHNA and CDR2 SNTAGT. The CDR3 sequence is 15 residues long. With V trimmed by 0 bases and J by 6 bases, 3 bases remained unmatched. The CDR3 coding sequence is TGTGCCAGCAGTGACTCTAGCGGGAGTAGCAATGAGCAGTTCTTC. Encoded protein: CASSDSSGSSNEQFF.